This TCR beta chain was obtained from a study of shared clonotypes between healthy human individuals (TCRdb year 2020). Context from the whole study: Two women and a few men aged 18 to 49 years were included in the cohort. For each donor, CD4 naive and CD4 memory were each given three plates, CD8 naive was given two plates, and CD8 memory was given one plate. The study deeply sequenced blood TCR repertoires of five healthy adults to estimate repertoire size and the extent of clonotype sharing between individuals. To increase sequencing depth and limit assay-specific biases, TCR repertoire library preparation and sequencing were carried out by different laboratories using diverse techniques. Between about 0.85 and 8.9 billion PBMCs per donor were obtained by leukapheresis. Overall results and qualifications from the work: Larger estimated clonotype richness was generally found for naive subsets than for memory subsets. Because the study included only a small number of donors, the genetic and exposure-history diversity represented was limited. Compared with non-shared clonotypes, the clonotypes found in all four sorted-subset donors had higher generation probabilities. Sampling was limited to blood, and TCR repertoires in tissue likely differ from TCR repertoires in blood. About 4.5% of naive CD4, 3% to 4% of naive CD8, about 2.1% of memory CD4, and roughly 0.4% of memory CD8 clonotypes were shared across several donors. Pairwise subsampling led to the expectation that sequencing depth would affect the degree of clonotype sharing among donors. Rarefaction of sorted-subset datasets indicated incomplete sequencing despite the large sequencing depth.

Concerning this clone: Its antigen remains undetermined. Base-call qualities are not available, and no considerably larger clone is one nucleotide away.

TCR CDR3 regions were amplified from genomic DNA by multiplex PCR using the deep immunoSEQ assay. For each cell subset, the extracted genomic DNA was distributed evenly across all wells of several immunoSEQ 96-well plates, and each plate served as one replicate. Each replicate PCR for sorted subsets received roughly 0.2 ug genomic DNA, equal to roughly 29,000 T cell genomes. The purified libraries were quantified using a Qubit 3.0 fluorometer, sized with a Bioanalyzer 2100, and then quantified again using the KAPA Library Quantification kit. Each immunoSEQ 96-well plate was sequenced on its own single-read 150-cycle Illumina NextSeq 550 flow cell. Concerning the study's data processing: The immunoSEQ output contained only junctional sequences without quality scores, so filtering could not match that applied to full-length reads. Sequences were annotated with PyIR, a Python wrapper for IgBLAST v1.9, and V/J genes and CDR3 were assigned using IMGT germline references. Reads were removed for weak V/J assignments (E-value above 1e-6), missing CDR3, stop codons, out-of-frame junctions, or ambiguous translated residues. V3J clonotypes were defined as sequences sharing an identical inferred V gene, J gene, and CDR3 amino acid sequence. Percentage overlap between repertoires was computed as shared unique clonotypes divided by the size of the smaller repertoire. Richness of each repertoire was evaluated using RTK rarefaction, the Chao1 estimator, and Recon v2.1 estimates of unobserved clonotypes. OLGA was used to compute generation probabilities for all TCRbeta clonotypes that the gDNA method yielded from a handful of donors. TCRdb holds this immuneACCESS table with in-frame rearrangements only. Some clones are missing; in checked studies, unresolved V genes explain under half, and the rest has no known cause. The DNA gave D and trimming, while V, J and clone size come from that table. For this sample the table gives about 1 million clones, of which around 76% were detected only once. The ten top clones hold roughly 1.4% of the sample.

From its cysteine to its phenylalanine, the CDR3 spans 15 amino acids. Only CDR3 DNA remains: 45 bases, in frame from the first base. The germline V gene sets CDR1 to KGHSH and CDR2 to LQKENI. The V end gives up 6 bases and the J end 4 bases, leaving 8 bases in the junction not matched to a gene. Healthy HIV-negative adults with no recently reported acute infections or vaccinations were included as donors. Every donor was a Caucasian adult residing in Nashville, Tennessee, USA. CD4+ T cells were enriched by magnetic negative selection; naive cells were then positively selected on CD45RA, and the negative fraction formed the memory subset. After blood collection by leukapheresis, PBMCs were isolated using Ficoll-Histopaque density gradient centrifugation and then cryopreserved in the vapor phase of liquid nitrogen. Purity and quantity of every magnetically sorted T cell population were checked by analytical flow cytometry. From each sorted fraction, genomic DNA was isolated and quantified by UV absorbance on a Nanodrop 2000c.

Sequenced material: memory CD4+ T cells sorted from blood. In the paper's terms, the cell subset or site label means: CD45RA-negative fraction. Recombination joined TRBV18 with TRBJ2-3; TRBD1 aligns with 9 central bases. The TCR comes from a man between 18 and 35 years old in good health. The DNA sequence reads TGTGCCAGCTCCCTCCTCACAGGGGGCGCAGATACGCAGTATTTT. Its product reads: CASSLLTGGADTQYF.